Presented here are 27 T cell receptor beta chains from one specimen sequenced in a study of spatial heterogeneity in lung cancer. Whole-study results and caveats: Tumoral mutation counts were tracked by counts of expanded intratumoral alpha and beta TCRs.

These receptors have no known antigen. TCRdb re-called the 5' RACE reads with MiXCR, one entry per CDR3 protein. The table lists around 18,000 distinct CDR3 sequences, 5.8% of them singletons. Time point reported: sample taken at primary tumor resection. The material was lung tumor tissue, obtained at surgery. These receptors were collected from a female donor with early-stage non-small cell lung cancer.

This clonotype was recorded at least ten times. Little can be read into the size of this beta chain, an off-target read in a library designed for alpha chains. V gene TRBV7-2 combines with J gene TRBJ2-1; D remains ambiguous. Germline CDR1 is SGHTA and CDR2 is FQGNSA. This CDR3 is built from 14 residues. Trimming stripped 0 bases from V and 4 bases from J, with 7 bases between. CDR3: CASSLALTYNEQFF. Here the CDR3 DNA reads TGTGCCAGCAGCTTAGCGCTGACATACAATGAGCAGTTCTTC.

Ten or more counts support this clonotype. Because the library targeted alpha chains, this beta chain is an off-target read whose size means little. This chain uses TRBV10-3 with TRBJ2-3; possible D gene TRBD2, 6 bases. V was shortened by 9 bases and J by 5 bases, with 9 bases between the two germline ends. In germline, CDR1 is ENHRY, CDR2 SYGVKD. The CDR3 sequence is 11 residues long. The CDR3: CAMGLLDTQYF. The CDR3 coding sequence is TGTGCCATGGGACTGCTAGATACGCAGTATTTT.

This clonotype was seen ten or more times. This beta chain is an unintended read in a library built for alpha chains; its size means little. Written as DNA, the CDR3 is TGTGCCAGCAGCTTACCCGACAGGGGGTCTACTGAAGCTTTCTTT. Its translation: CASSLPDRGSTEAFF. The chain has TRBV7-9 and TRBJ1-1; 9 positions match TRBD1. The CDR3 is made up of 15 amino acids. J lost 5 bases, V lost 2 bases, and 6 bases had no gene match. Germline V CDR1 and CDR2: SEHNR, FQNEAQ (reference sequence).

At least ten counts were recorded for this clonotype. This beta chain lies outside the target of a library built for alpha chains; its clone size means little. The genes are TRBV7-2 and TRBJ2-1, with a tentative D call TRBD2 (6 bases). The CDR3 covers 15 residues. V gave up 6 bases and J gave up 9 bases, with 21 bases separating them. In germline, CDR1 is SGHTA, CDR2 FQGNSA. The CDR3 reads CASRRPGTLAGEQFF. The DNA for the CDR3 is TGTGCCAGCAGGCGACCCGGGACTCTGGCGGGTGAGCAGTTCTTC.

This clonotype was detected ten times or more. This beta chain is an unintended read in a library built for alpha chains; its size means little. The chain combines TRBV5-1 with TRBJ2-3; perhaps TRBD1 as D (6 bases). V was clipped by 4 bases and J by 6 bases, with 12 bases between them. The CDR3 spans 13 residues. Germline-derived CDR1 and CDR2 are SGHRS and YFSETQ. The DNA for the CDR3 is TGCGCCAGCAGCACCAGGGGCCGTGATACGCAGTATTTT. Translation: CASSTRGRDTQYF.

This clonotype was detected many times. The size of this beta chain means little, since it is a stray read in a library made for alpha chains. The rearrangement links TRBV19 to TRBJ2-1; D is possibly TRBD2 (6 bases). Trimming took 8 bases from V and 7 from J, leaving 18 bases between them. Germline V gives CDR1 LNHDA, CDR2 SQIVND (reference sequence). This CDR3 region has 14 residues. The CDR3 region has the DNA TGTGCCAGTCTTGGGCGGGGATTAGTGAATGAGCAGTTCTTC. Protein product: CASLGRGLVNEQFF.

Many counts were recorded for this clonotype. Little can be read into the size of this beta chain, an off-target read in a library designed for alpha chains. The chain recombines TRBV20-1 with TRBJ2-3, with 9 bases that match TRBD2. The V gene end was trimmed by 2 bases and the J gene end by 5 bases; junction bases not matched to a gene: 8. The CDR3 runs to 15 residues. CDR1 DFQATT and CDR2 SNEGSKA come from the germline V gene (reference sequence). The CDR3 coding sequence is TGCAGTGCTAGACTGCGGGAGGGCCAGAGAGATACGCAGTATTTT. Translation: CSARLREGQRDTQYF.

Only a few counts were recorded for this clonotype. The library was designed around alpha chains, so this beta chain is a stray read whose abundance carries little weight. The J gene is TRBJ2-1, the V gene TRBV6-1; the match to TRBD2 covers 7 bases. The CDR3 has 12 residues. V lost 8 bases and J lost 7; bases outside the gene matches: 5. The germline gives CDR1 MNHNS, CDR2 SASEGT. Here the CDR3 DNA reads TGTGCCAGCCGACTAGCAACAAATGAGCAGTTCTTC. Amino acid sequence: CASRLATNEQFF.

Comments on this clonotype: This beta chain is a stray read from a library made for alpha chains; its abundance is not meaningful. The V and J genes are TRBV3-1 and TRBJ1-2; TRBD1 matches 7 bases. The CDR3 covers 13 residues. The V and J ends lost 3 bases and 5 bases, in that order; junction bases with no gene match: 3. Germline CDR1 LGHDT, CDR2 YNNKEL (reference sequence). The CDR3 is CASSQGTAYGYTF. The CDR3 coding sequence is TGTGCCAGCAGCCAGGGGACAGCATATGGCTACACCTTC.

This clonotype came up many times. This beta chain slipped into a library made for alpha chains as a stray read, so its size is not meaningful. J is TRBJ2-1 and V is TRBV20-1; 8 nucleotides agree with TRBD2. The CDR3 contains 14 residues. Trimming at V came to 5 bases and at J to 6 bases, leaving 9 bases not matched to a gene. Germline V gene sequence: CDR1 DFQATT, CDR2 SNEGSKA (reference sequence). The DNA for the CDR3 is TGCAGTGCTCCCAAGCGGGAGTGGTCCAATGAGCAGTTCTTC. This encodes CSAPKREWSNEQFF.

In its sample, this clonotype was seen many times. The library was prepared for alpha chains; this beta chain is a stray read, so its frequency means little. The chain is built from TRBV7-8 and TRBJ2-6; D may be TRBD1 or TRBD2 (5 bases each). There are 17 residues in the CDR3. V lost 4 bases, J lost 0 bases, and 13 bases lay in between. In germline, CDR1 is SGHVS, CDR2 FQNEAQ. This CDR3 is CASSSKGDRSGANVLTF. CDR3 in DNA: TGTGCCAGCAGCTCAAAAGGGGACCGCTCTGGGGCCAACGTCCTGACTTTC.

This clonotype was counted ten times or more. Since the library was made to target alpha chains, this beta chain is a stray read and its abundance is not meaningful. The V gene is TRBV12-3 or TRBV12-4, the J gene TRBJ1-2; D is unresolved. V shed 3 bases and J shed 8 bases, with 10 bases lying between them. The CDR3 is made up of 12 amino acids. The CDR3 DNA follows: TGTGCCAGCAGTTTTCGAGCAACGGGCTACACCTTC. Its translation is CASSFRATGYTF.

By sample share, this clonotype is medium-sized. This beta chain represents an off-target read in a library built for alpha chains; its size is of limited meaning. V and J are TRBV11-2 and TRBJ1-1, with TRBD1 as a possible D gene (6 bases). Between the trimmed V and J ends, which lost 1 base and 0 bases, there was a span of 12 bases. CDR3 size: 16 residues. CDR1 is SGHAT, CDR2 FQNNGV, per germline. CDR3 DNA sequence: TGTGCCAGCAGCTTAGGTTGGGGACACATGAACACTGAAGCTTTCTTT. Encoded protein: CASSLGWGHMNTEAFF.

This clonotype was recorded many times. This beta chain is an unintended read in a library built for alpha chains; its size means little. The chain has TRBV9 and TRBJ2-3; D gene ambiguous. The germline V gene has CDR1 SGDLS and CDR2 YYNGEE. V lost 0 bases and J 3 bases, leaving 8 bases between the germline ends. The CDR3 loop spans 14 amino acids. The DNA of the CDR3 is TGTGCCAGCAGCGTAGACCCCTATACAGATACGCAGTATTTT. Translated: CASSVDPYTDTQYF.

This clonotype was counted only a few times. It may be a read error: a sequence one base away is much more abundant. Because the CDR3 is missing its conserved closing phenylalanine or tryptophan, this is likely a read error. This beta chain is off target for a library built for alpha chains, so its abundance means little. The CDR3 reads CSGGSAGEQYS. Written as DNA, the CDR3 is TGCAGCGGGGGGTCAGCAGGAGAGCAGTACTCC. This sequence joins TRBV29-1 and TRBJ2-7, with D perhaps being TRBD1 or TRBD2 (5 bases each). Trimming cost V 7 bases and J 7 bases, with 14 bases left between them. The germline CDR1 and CDR2 sequences are SQVTM and ANQGSEA. The CDR3 covers 11 residues.

This clonotype was counted at least ten times. The library was built for alpha chains, so this beta chain is an off-target read and its size means little. The chain joins TRBV20-1 to TRBJ2-4; no clear D. Per the germline V gene, CDR1 is DFQATT and CDR2 is SNEGSKA (reference sequence). The germline V and J ends were trimmed by 3 bases and 8 bases, with 17 bases remaining between them. The CDR3 is 14 amino acids. The CDR3 is CSASGQKSTDIQYF. CDR3 bases: TGCAGTGCTAGCGGCCAGAAGTCCACGGACATTCAGTACTTC.

This clonotype has ten or more counts. Little can be read into the size of this beta chain, an off-target read in a library designed for alpha chains. The V and J genes are TRBV28 and TRBJ1-2; 9 nucleotides agree with TRBD1. The CDR3 runs to 14 residues. J gave up 14 bases and V 4 bases, and 14 bases lay outside the gene matches. Germline V gives CDR1 MDHEN, CDR2 SYDVKM. The CDR3: CASSSRATGGASTF. Here the CDR3 DNA reads TGTGCCAGCAGTTCACGAGCTACAGGGGGCGCGTCTACCTTC.

This clonotype was picked up many times. Found in a library prepared for alpha chains, this beta chain is an off-target read, and its abundance has little meaning. The rearrangement links TRBV4-2 to TRBJ2-5; 14 positions agree with TRBD2. CDR3 size: 17 residues. Germline loops: CDR1 LGHNA, CDR2 YNFKEQ. V dropped 0 bases and J dropped 5; count of bases not matched to a gene: 5. CDR3: CASSQDGGLAGAETQYF. In DNA, the CDR3 is TGTGCCAGCAGCCAAGATGGGGGACTAGCGGGAGCGGAGACCCAGTACTTC.

In regard to this clonotype: This beta chain is an unintended read in a library built for alpha chains; its size means little. The genes are TRBV10-3 and TRBJ1-2; D unresolved. Deletions cut 4 bases from V and 4 bases from J, with 10 bases between. Germline CDR1 ENHRY, CDR2 SYGVKD. The CDR3 totals 13 residues. CDR3 residues: CAISGRNLYGYTF. The CDR3, as DNA: TGTGCCATCAGTGGGAGGAACCTCTATGGCTACACCTTC.

This clonotype was seen repeatedly, ten times or more. This beta chain is off target for a library built for alpha chains, so its abundance means little. The rearrangement links TRBV3-1 to TRBJ1-1; D uncertain. Germline V gene sequence: CDR1 LGHDT, CDR2 YNNKEL (reference sequence). V dropped 4 bases and J dropped 3 bases, with 9 bases sitting between them. CDR3 size: 13 residues. The CDR3 sequence is CASSPRRYTEAFF. In DNA, the CDR3 is TGTGCCAGCAGCCCCAGACGGTACACTGAAGCTTTCTTT.

By share of the sample, this clonotype is medium-sized. Found in a library prepared for alpha chains, this beta chain is an off-target read, and its abundance has little meaning. J is TRBJ1-1 and V is TRBV7-6, with 10 bases matching TRBD1. Per the germline V gene, CDR1 is SGHVS and CDR2 is FNYEAQ. The CDR3 covers 17 residues. V shed 1 base, J shed 0 bases, and the junction held 5 bases outside the gene matches. Written as DNA, the CDR3 is TGTGCCAGCAGCTTAGACCGGGACAGGGGTATGAACACTGAAGCTTTCTTT. Translation gives CASSLDRDRGMNTEAFF.

This clonotype has more than one count but fewer than ten. Within a library made for alpha chains, this beta chain is off target, and its count is uninformative. The CDR3 loop reads CASSATTGTTTDTQYF. The DNA for the CDR3 is TGTGCCAGCAGCGCCACTACCGGGACAACTACAGATACGCAGTATTTT. The chain joins TRBV9 to TRBJ2-3, with D tentatively TRBD1 (6 bases). The CDR3 sequence is 16 residues long. Germline V gene data show CDR1 as SGDLS and CDR2 as YYNGEE. V was trimmed by 3 bases and J by 3 bases, leaving 17 bases between them.

This clonotype has just a few counts. With the library built for alpha chains, this beta chain is off target and its frequency is not meaningful. The chain recombines TRBV11-3 with TRBJ2-7; D possibly corresponds to TRBD2 (5 bases). The CDR3 loop spans 13 amino acids. Trimming cost V 0 bases and J 7 bases, with 10 bases left between them. Germline V gene sequence: CDR1 SGHNT, CDR2 YENEEA. The CDR3 reads CASSLERSGEQYF. The CDR3 DNA reads as TGTGCCAGCAGCTTAGAACGTTCGGGAGAGCAGTACTTC.

This clonotype was seen repeatedly, ten times or more. This beta chain appears as a stray read in a library generated for alpha chains; its size is not informative. The rearrangement links TRBV29-1 to TRBJ2-3, with 9 bases lining up with TRBD2. The CDR3 runs 16 residues. The germline V gene encodes CDR1 SQVTM and CDR2 ANQGSEA. V was pared by 4 bases and J by 0 bases, with 8 bases of the junction left unmatched. In DNA form, the CDR3 reads TGCAGCGTTGGCCCACGACTAGCGGTTAGCACAGATACGCAGTATTTT. Protein: CSVGPRLAVSTDTQYF.

This clonotype appeared many times. This beta chain represents an off-target read in a library built for alpha chains; its size is of limited meaning. V and J are TRBV3-1 and TRBJ2-7; 12 bases agree with TRBD2. This CDR3 is built from 16 residues. Germline V lookup: CDR1 LGHDT, CDR2 YNNKEL (reference sequence). The J segment lost 6 bases and the V segment lost 1 base, leaving 7 bases of the junction unmatched. The CDR3 reads CASSQVLAGGRGEQYF. In DNA, the CDR3 is TGTGCCAGCAGCCAAGTACTAGCGGGAGGAAGGGGCGAGCAGTACTTC.

At least ten counts were recorded for this clonotype. Little can be read into the size of this beta chain, an off-target read in a library designed for alpha chains. J is TRBJ1-2 and V is TRBV12-3 or TRBV12-4; D ambiguous. The CDR3 totals 14 residues. V was trimmed by 3 bases and J by 8 bases, leaving 16 bases between them. The CDR3 DNA reads as TGTGCCAGCAGTTTCAACGGGGAGCTGAGGGGCTACACCTTC. The encoded protein is CASSFNGELRGYTF.

This clonotype occurred many times. The size of this beta chain means little, since it is a stray read in a library made for alpha chains. The CDR3 is CASSLEAGVLITDTQYF. The CDR3 coding sequence is TGTGCCAGCAGCCTCGAGGCGGGAGTCCTCATCACAGATACGCAGTATTTT. The rearrangement uses TRBV11-2 and TRBJ2-3, with 7 bases aligning to TRBD2. The V segment lost 5 bases and the J segment 2 bases; nucleotides outside the gene matches: 13. CDR1 is SGHAT, CDR2 FQNNGV, per germline. The length of the CDR3 is 17 residues.